The present entry profiles one TCR beta chain with its context. Its cognate antigen is unknown. TCRdb reanalyzed the 5' RACE reads and collapses them to one entry per CDR3 protein, without DNA. Here the sample table reports 150,000 to 180,000 distinct CDR3 sequences. The record originates from a study of T cells expressing NK-cell markers. General observations from the study: Similarly, these clonotypes led the CD3+CD56-NKG2C+ fraction as well in a few donors.

The sample was blood T cells: a sorted CD56 or NKG2C T cell subset, CD4+ or CD8+ T cells, or bulk PBMC T cells (not recorded which). The TCR was taken from a woman between 45 and 65 years old in good health.

CDR3 sequence: CASTPGAPSYEQYF. This chain connects TRBV7-9 to TRBJ2-7; TCRdb lists TRBD1, though no DNA is available to test this call. The CDR3 spans 14 residues. Per the germline V gene, CDR1 is SEHNR and CDR2 is FQNEAQ (reference sequence).